The 17 T cell receptor beta chains below come from one sample, sequenced in a study of Ad26.COV2.S vaccination and SARS-CoV-2 variants (dated by TCRdb to the early 2020s). Explained via the paper, the treatment or condition label denotes: 15 to 20 received Ad26.COV2.S at low or high dose, single or two shots; 5 received placebo; per-sample allocation not given. Repertoires of vaccine and placebo recipients were sequenced from samples taken on day 63 after the first injection. The library was prepared using the immunoSEQ multiplex PCR assay. TCRdb's version of the immuneACCESS table is confined to in-frame rearrangements and falls short of the full clone set. An unresolved V gene accounts for under half of the shortfall where checked; the remainder is of unknown origin. This sample gives some 340,000 clones in total; 70% to 90% of them show up just once. The biggest ten clones account for approximately 2% of the sample.

Sequencing used peripheral blood, obtained in a trial of Ad26.COV2.S vaccine versus placebo. All receptors derive from a person between 18 and 65 years old who received the Ad26.COV2.S COVID-19 vaccine or a placebo.

The chain is built from TRBV7-9 and TRBJ2-2; tentatively, D is TRBD1 (5 bases). The CDR3 spans 15 residues. V lost 3 bases and J lost 1, with 9 bases in between. Germline loops: CDR1 SEHNR, CDR2 FQNEAQ (reference sequence). CDR3 in DNA: TGTGCCAGCAGCTTGATGCAGGGGAACACCGGGGAGCTGTTTTTT. This encodes CASSLMQGNTGELFF.

The V gene is TRBV5-6, the J gene TRBJ2-7, with 7 bases matching TRBD1. Looked up from germline, CDR1 is SGHDT and CDR2 is YYEEEE. The CDR3 runs 13 residues. V shed 3 bases and J 6 bases; nucleotides not matched to a gene: 6. The CDR3 reads CASSSDRAGEQYF. The CDR3 coding sequence is TGTGCCAGCAGCTCTGACAGGGCGGGCGAGCAGTACTTC.

The rearrangement links TRBV6-2 or TRBV6-3 to TRBJ1-5; D call uncertain. Germline V gene lookup returns CDR1 MNHEY and CDR2 SVGEGT. V shed 2 bases and J shed 4 bases, with 12 bases lying between them. The CDR3 has 15 residues. The CDR3 region is CASSYGNNRNQPQHF. DNA for the CDR3: TGTGCCAGCAGTTACGGGAACAACAGAAATCAGCCCCAGCATTTT.

This clone was detected only a few times. This chain joins TRBV20-1 and TRBJ1-2, with 7 nucleotides matching TRBD1. Germline V gene sequence: CDR1 DFQATT, CDR2 SNEGSKA (reference sequence). The CDR3 has 14 amino acids. V was clipped by 3 bases and J by 2 bases; unmatched bases: 6. The CDR3 sequence: CSASPDRQNYGYTF. CDR3 DNA sequence: TGCAGTGCTAGTCCGGACAGGCAGAACTATGGCTACACCTTC.

The chain recombines TRBV29-1 with TRBJ2-7, with D possibly TRBD1 on 6 matching bases. The CDR3 runs to 12 residues. Trimming shortened V by 6 bases and J by 0 bases, and 9 bases separated the two germline ends. The germline CDR1 and CDR2 sequences are SQVTM and ANQGSEA. CDR3: CSVRGSSYEQYF. The CDR3 DNA reads as TGCAGCGTCAGGGGCAGCTCCTACGAGCAGTACTTC.

The CDR3 DNA reads TGTGCCTGGAGTACGGTGATGGGGAAGACCCAGTACTTC. Its translation is CAWSTVMGKTQYF. V usage is TRBV30 and J usage is TRBJ2-5, with D unresolved. Germline lookup yields CDR1 GTSNPN and CDR2 SVGIG (reference sequence). The CDR3 loop spans 13 amino acids. The V end lost 2 bases, the J end lost 6 bases, and 13 bases lay between the germline ends.

The chain couples TRBV7-2 to TRBJ1-1; the D gene is possibly TRBD1 (6 bases). Germline assignment: CDR1 SGHTA and CDR2 FQGNSA. The V end lost 3 bases, the J end lost 7 bases, and 12 bases lay between the germline ends. This CDR3 region has 13 residues. CDR3 nucleotides: TGTGCCAGCAGCTTCTCAGGGGTAATTGAAGCTTTCTTT. Residues: CASSFSGVIEAFF.

This clone appeared a single time. In nucleotides, the CDR3 is TGTGCCAGCTCACCACCCGGGGTCTCCTACGAGCAGTACTTC. This gives the protein CASSPPGVSYEQYF. The rearrangement joins TRBV18 to TRBJ2-7, with a possible D match to TRBD2 (5 bases). The ends were cut back, 0 bases at V and 0 bases at J, with 6 bases in the middle. CDR3 length equals 14 residues. The germline CDR1 and CDR2 sequences are KGHSH and LQKENI.

This sequence joins TRBV5-1 and TRBJ1-1, with a tentative D call TRBD1 (5 bases). V was trimmed by 0 bases and J by 1 base, leaving 13 bases between them. This CDR3 contains 16 residues. CDR1 SGHRS and CDR2 YFSETQ come from the germline V gene. CDR3 loop: CASSLAMGEGNTEAFF. CDR3 nucleotides: TGCGCCAGCAGCTTGGCCATGGGGGAGGGGAACACTGAAGCTTTCTTT.

This chain uses TRBV10-3 with TRBJ2-1; D is ambiguous. CDR1 and CDR2 (germline): ENHRY, SYGVKD. Trimming took 7 bases from V and 0 from J, leaving 10 bases between them. The CDR3 runs 14 residues. CDR3 residues: CAINVGGSYNEQFF. CDR3 bases: TGTGCCATCAATGTAGGCGGCTCCTACAATGAGCAGTTCTTC.

The chain recombines TRBV14 with TRBJ1-2; D remains unclear. Trimming took 0 bases from V and 2 from J, leaving 10 bases between them. Germline values: CDR1 SGHDN, CDR2 FVKESK. This CDR3 has 15 amino acids. DNA for the CDR3: TGTGCCAGCAGCCAAGACGCGGCGGCGAACTATGGCTACACCTTC. It yields the protein CASSQDAAANYGYTF.

The chain combines TRBV30 with TRBJ1-4; D not certain. Germline V gene sequence: CDR1 GTSNPN, CDR2 SVGIG (reference sequence). V was trimmed by 4 bases and J by 5 bases, leaving 11 bases between them. CDR3 size: 13 residues. The chain's CDR3 is CAWTARLNEKLFF. CDR3 nucleotide sequence: TGTGCCTGGACCGCGAGGTTAAATGAAAAACTGTTTTTT.

The chain recombines TRBV6-6 with TRBJ2-1, with 8 nucleotides matching TRBD1. This CDR3 contains 16 residues. Trimming removed 2 bases from V and 5 bases from J; junction bases left unmatched: 8. Germline V CDR1 and CDR2: MNHNY, SVGAGI (reference sequence). The CDR3 reads CASSYAGTGNNNEQFF. The DNA for the CDR3 is TGTGCCAGCAGTTACGCCGGGACAGGTAATAACAATGAGCAGTTCTTC.

This clone was counted between two and nine times. The rearrangement joins TRBV6-2 or TRBV6-3 to TRBJ1-2; D gene ambiguous. Germline CDR1 MNHEY, CDR2 SVGEGT. With 1 base removed from V and 8 bases from J, the gap between germline ends came to 11 bases. The CDR3 sequence is 13 residues long. CDR3 amino acids: CASSYYEARGYTF. CDR3 nucleotides: TGTGCCAGCAGTTACTATGAGGCACGGGGCTACACCTTC.

The V call is TRBV27, the J call TRBJ2-2, with D maybe TRBD1 (5 bases). Germline loops: CDR1 MNHEY, CDR2 SMNVEV (reference sequence). This CDR3 contains 15 residues. The V end was cut by 5 bases, the J end by 0 bases, with 10 bases between. CDR3 sequence: CASSTRQTNTGELFF. In DNA form, the CDR3 reads TGTGCCAGCAGTACGAGACAGACGAACACCGGGGAGCTGTTTTTT.

The rearrangement uses TRBV18 and TRBJ2-4; 10 bases fit TRBD1. The CDR3 runs to 16 residues. V lost 2 bases to trimming and J lost 8 bases; unmatched junction nucleotides: 9. CDR1 KGHSH and CDR2 LQKENI come from the germline V gene. DNA of the CDR3: TGTGCCAGCTCACCAACCCTCGGGACAGGGGAAGACATTCAGTACTTC. Translating it yields CASSPTLGTGEDIQYF.

The chain has TRBV4-1 and TRBJ1-2; TRBD1 matches at 7 bases. The CDR3 spans 14 residues. The ends lost 0 bases at V and 4 bases at J; junction bases unmatched: 2. Per germline, CDR1 MGHRA and CDR2 YSYEKL. The CDR3 sequence is CASSQDQGGYGYTF. CDR3 coding DNA: TGCGCCAGCAGCCAAGATCAGGGGGGCTATGGCTACACCTTC.